Included here is one TCR beta chain sequence, with context. Its target is not known. The CDR3 is made up of 13 amino acids. J lost 5 bases, V lost 11 bases, and 8 bases had no gene match. Per the germline V gene, CDR1 is MNHEY and CDR2 is SVGAGI. The record originates from a study of T cells in localized non-small cell lung cancer. Sequencing was performed with immunoSEQ multiplex PCR; in TCRdb, only in-frame clones are kept and a portion is missing. The table has some 29,000 clones, roughly 86% seen once. Notes on the study in general: Sequencing, confined to only one tumor region, leaves heterogeneity possible.

The specimen comprised peripheral blood, sampled before any cancer treatment. This rearrangement joins TRBV6-5 to TRBJ1-5; 8 nucleotides match TRBD1. The sequence derives from a male donor aged 60 or over with stage I lung adenocarcinoma. CDR3 sequence reads: CASRTGKDQPQHF. CDR3 DNA sequence: TGTGCCTCACGGACAGGGAAGGATCAGCCCCAGCATTTT.